These T cell receptor beta chains were read from a single sample in a study of T cells in Graves' hyperthyroidism and ophthalmopathy. Each CDR3 protein gets one entry after TCRdb re-called the multiplex PCR reads with MiXCR. The sample lists some 720,000 distinct CDR3 sequences, roughly 15% seen once, with around 7.7% in the top ten. The sample taken for sequencing was blood. These receptors all stem from a man aged 18 to 30 with Graves' hyperthyroidism. Both conserved end residues are part of each CDR3. The D gene is left open where the match is weak. Size values are once, few and many counts, or a class for expanded clones, and some rows have none.

size,D,V,J,DNA,CDR3
many,.,TRBV12-3/TRBV12-4,TRBJ2-7,TGTGCCAGCACCCCGGGGCGCTGGTACGAGCAGTACTTC,CASTPGRWYEQYF
.,.,TRBV7-2,TRBJ2-7,TGTGCCAACAGCGCCGGGAGCTACTCCTCCTACGAGCAGTACTTC,CANSAGSYSSYEQYF
few,TRBD2,TRBV28,TRBJ2-2,TGTGCCAGCAGGAAAGGAGGACTAGACGCCGGGGAGCTGTTTTTT,CASRKGGLDAGELFF
.,.,TRBV20-1,TRBJ2-2,TGCAGTGCCGTTGACAACGGGGGGCTGTTTTTT,CSAVDNGGLFF
few,.,TRBV19,TRBJ2-7,TGTGCCAGTACCACACCCCGGGACGGTGAAGAGCAGTACTTC,CASTTPRDGEEQYF
many,.,TRBV28,TRBJ2-7,TGTGCCACCAAAGGGGTGGGCGAGCAGTACTTC,CATKGVGEQYF
many,.,TRBV6-2/TRBV6-3,TRBJ2-7,TGTGCCAGCAGTTACTTAGGTGGCTCCTACGAGCAGTACTTC,CASSYLGGSYEQYF
.,.,TRBV9,TRBJ2-7,TGTGCCAGCAGCATAAACTCCGGGACCGCTTCCTACGAGCAGTACTTC,CASSINSGTASYEQYF
many,TRBD1,TRBV18,TRBJ2-3,TGTGCCAGCTCACGGGACAGGACCACAGATACGCAGTATTTT,CASSRDRTTDTQYF
few,TRBD2,TRBV7-8,TRBJ2-5,TGTGCCAGCAGGGCCACGGGAGGGCCGGCAGAGACCCAGTACTTC,CASRATGGPAETQYF
few,.,TRBV2,TRBJ2-2,TGTGCCAGCAGTGACAGGGTGAACACCGGGGAGCTGTTTTTT,CASSDRVNTGELFF
many,TRBD2,TRBV5-6,TRBJ2-1,TGTGCCAGCAGCTTGCCTTTAGCGGGGGAGGCCCCCTACAATGAGCAGTTCTTC,CASSLPLAGEAPYNEQFF
few,.,TRBV15,TRBJ1-4,TGTGCCACCAGCAGGGACATTTTAACAGAAAAACTGTTTTTT,CATSRDILTEKLFF
many,.,TRBV2,TRBJ2-1,TGTGCCAGCAGTTTCAGTCAGGGGTATGAGCAGTTCTTC,CASSFSQGYEQFF
many,TRBD1,TRBV18,TRBJ2-7,TGTGCCAGCTCACCAACCACAGGGGCGAAGCAGTACTTC,CASSPTTGAKQYF
few,.,TRBV27,TRBJ2-4,TGTGCCAGCAGCCGACGACAGTCTCTAGCCAAAAACATTCAGTACTTC,CASSRRQSLAKNIQYF
few,.,TRBV25-1,TRBJ2-5,TGTGCCAGCAGTCGCGAGCCTTTCCAGTACTTC,CASSREPFQYF
few,.,TRBV4-1,TRBJ2-3,TGCGCCAGCAGCCAAGGACAGTACCCAAGTAGGGGCCCGGGAACGCAGTATTTT,CASSQGQYPSRGPGTQYF
many,.,TRBV20-1,TRBJ2-3,TGCAGTGCTAGCCGTGGCGGAGATAGCACAGATACGCAGTATTTT,CSASRGGDSTDTQYF
few,.,TRBV29-1,TRBJ2-7,TGCAGCGTTGAAGATAGTGGCAGCGAGCAGTACTTC,CSVEDSGSEQYF
many,.,TRBV6-2/TRBV6-3,TRBJ1-5,TGTGCCAGCAGTTACCCGTTCCCAAATCAGCCCCAGCATTTT,CASSYPFPNQPQHF
many,.,TRBV7-2,TRBJ2-7,TGTGCCAGCAGCTTACGAGAGACAGCCAACTACGAGCAGTACTTC,CASSLRETANYEQYF
.,TRBD2,TRBV27,TRBJ2-1,TGTGCCAGCAGTTTACCGCCTAGCGGGGGTGAAGATGAGCAGTTCTTC,CASSLPPSGGEDEQFF
many,.,TRBV3-2,TRBJ1-4,TGTGCCAGCAGCGAAGGACAGCCTAATGAAAAACTGTTTTTT,CASSEGQPNEKLFF
many,TRBD2,TRBV30,TRBJ2-5,TGTGCCTTCAGACTAGCGGGGACCCAAGAGACCCAGTACTTC,CAFRLAGTQETQYF
.,.,TRBV27,TRBJ1-4,TGTGCCAGCAGTTATACACAGGGTCCGAATGAAAAACTGTTTTTT,CASSYTQGPNEKLFF
few,.,TRBV2,TRBJ2-7,TGTGCCAGCAGACCCCGCATCTCCTACGAGCAGTACTTC,CASRPRISYEQYF
many,TRBD1,TRBV18,TRBJ1-5,TGTGCCAGCTCATCAACAGGGGGCAGGCAGCCCCAGCATTTT,CASSSTGGRQPQHF
few,.,TRBV18,TRBJ2-5,TGTGCCAGCTCACCACCGCATGGGGCAGAGACCCAGTACTTC,CASSPPHGAETQYF
.,.,TRBV12-3/TRBV12-4,TRBJ1-1,TGTGCCAGCAGTTTAGAAGAGCCGAGCACTGAAGCTTTCTTT,CASSLEEPSTEAFF
.,.,TRBV20-1,TRBJ1-5,TGCAGTGCTAGGGAAGACGGAATGTATAGCAATCAGCCCCAGCATTTT,CSAREDGMYSNQPQHF
few,.,TRBV7-9,TRBJ2-7,TGTGCCAGCAGCTCTTACACCCCCGCTGGCCACGAGCAGTACTTC,CASSSYTPAGHEQYF
many,.,TRBV29-1,TRBJ2-1,TGCAGCGTTGTCTGGGAGGTCTACAATGAGCAGTTCTTC,CSVVWEVYNEQFF
.,.,TRBV6-5,TRBJ2-7,TGTGCCAGCAGTCACTCCGACGGTCGGTACTTC,CASSHSDGRYF
many,TRBD1,TRBV20-1,TRBJ2-5,TGCAGTGCTAGAGATCTCACAGGGGCCGAGACCCAGTACTTC,CSARDLTGAETQYF
few,TRBD2,TRBV28,TRBJ2-7,TGTGCCAGCAGTACGGGGACTAGCGGGAGTGGGCAGTACTTC,CASSTGTSGSGQYF
.,TRBD2,TRBV20-1,TRBJ2-7,TGCAGTGCTATAAAGCGGGAGCTCCCCTACGAGCAGTACTTC,CSAIKRELPYEQYF
.,TRBD1,TRBV7-2,TRBJ2-7,TGTGCCAGCAGCCTACAGGGGGCGAGCTCCTACGAGCAGTACTTC,CASSLQGASSYEQYF
few,.,TRBV5-6,TRBJ1-2,TGTGCCAGCAGCCCACGGCCGGGGGGGGACTATGGCTACACCTTC,CASSPRPGGDYGYTF
.,TRBD2,TRBV20-1,TRBJ2-1,TGCAGTGCTAGAGATTATACTAGCGGGTCCTACAATGAGCAGTTCTTC,CSARDYTSGSYNEQFF
few,.,TRBV5-1,TRBJ2-3,TGCGCCAGCAGCCCCCGGAGGCCGGGAGACGGCACAGATACGCAGTATTTT,CASSPRRPGDGTDTQYF
.,TRBD2,TRBV5-1,TRBJ2-3,TGCGCCAGCAGCCTTAGCGGGAGTATCGGAGATACGCAGTATTTT,CASSLSGSIGDTQYF
few,TRBD2,TRBV7-9,TRBJ2-7,TGTGCCAGCAGCTATCCTACTGGGACTAGCGGGCTGAGCTCCTACGAGCAGTACTTC,CASSYPTGTSGLSSYEQYF
few,.,TRBV9,TRBJ1-2,TGTGCCAGCAGCGGGCCGAGCACCGGTGGCTACACCTTC,CASSGPSTGGYTF
few,.,TRBV19,TRBJ2-3,TGTGCCAGTAGTATCGGCCCCCAGTATACAGATACGCAGTATTTT,CASSIGPQYTDTQYF
.,TRBD1,TRBV28,TRBJ2-2,TGTGCCAGCAGCTTTCGAGGGGGCACGGACACCGGGGAGCTGTTTTTT,CASSFRGGTDTGELFF
few,.,TRBV4-2,TRBJ1-1,TGTGCCAGCAGCCACCCGGGAGGGACTGAAGCTTTCTTT,CASSHPGGTEAFF
few,.,TRBV29-1,TRBJ1-5,TGCAGCGTTGAAGGGGAGGATCAGCCCCAGCATTTT,CSVEGEDQPQHF
many,TRBD2,TRBV7-2,TRBJ2-1,TGTGCCAGCAGCTTTAGTAGCGGGAACAATGAGCAGTTCTTC,CASSFSSGNNEQFF
many,TRBD2,TRBV7-8,TRBJ2-2,TGTGCCAGCAGCTTACGTTATGCTAGCGGGAGGACCGGGGAGCTGTTTTTT,CASSLRYASGRTGELFF
many,.,TRBV12-3/TRBV12-4,TRBJ2-5,TGTGCCAGCAGTGTAACAGAGACCCAGTACTTC,CASSVTETQYF
few,.,TRBV12-3/TRBV12-4,TRBJ2-1,TGTGCCAGCAGTCCTACTTTAAGGAGGGGCACCTACAATGAGCAGTTCTTC,CASSPTLRRGTYNEQFF
many,TRBD2,TRBV20-1,TRBJ2-7,TGCAGTGCTAAGACTCACGGGAGGACTGACGAGCAGTACTTC,CSAKTHGRTDEQYF
few,.,TRBV20-1,TRBJ2-3,TGCAGTGCTAGAGATTTGGGGGGTGGGGCAGATACGCAGTATTTT,CSARDLGGGADTQYF
many,.,TRBV12-3/TRBV12-4,TRBJ1-5,TGTGCCAGCAGTTTAGCGCATCAGCCCCAGCATTTT,CASSLAHQPQHF
few,TRBD1,TRBV4-1,TRBJ2-7,TGCGCCAGCAGCCAGGGGGACAGGGCCATGGGGGACGAGCAGTACTTC,CASSQGDRAMGDEQYF
many,.,TRBV7-2,TRBJ2-7,TGTGCCAGCAGCCCGCGGTCCACCTCCTACGAGCAGTACTTC,CASSPRSTSYEQYF
.,.,TRBV7-9,TRBJ2-5,TGTGCCAGCAGCTCCAATCGGGGGTTACAAGAGACCCAGTACTTC,CASSSNRGLQETQYF
few,.,TRBV28,TRBJ1-1,TGTGCCAGCAGCGCCGCCGGGGGGGAAGGCACTGAAGCTTTCTTT,CASSAAGGEGTEAFF